These 21 T cell receptor beta chains originate from one sample sequenced in a study of blood T cell repertoires in COVID-19. Clones were read by immunoSEQ multiplex PCR, and TCRdb kept only the in-frame ones, dropping some. This table has around 79,000 clones, around 83% appearing once. What was sequenced was peripheral blood. Source of these receptors: a woman aged 60-75 years with acute or convalescent COVID-19.

The V and J genes are TRBV5-1 and TRBJ1-1; D may be TRBD1 (5 bases). V dropped 4 bases and J dropped 5 bases, with 12 bases sitting between them. CDR1 and CDR2 (germline): SGHRS, YFSETQ. CDR3 size: 13 residues. The CDR3 sequence: CASSLFQGTEAFF. The CDR3 bases are TGCGCCAGCAGCCTGTTTCAGGGAACTGAAGCTTTCTTT.

This clone has just a few counts. The chain joins TRBV6-4 to TRBJ1-1; 8 positions agree with TRBD1. The V segment lost 6 bases and the J segment 1 base; nucleotides outside the gene matches: 4. CDR3 length: 14 amino acids. Looked up from germline, CDR1 is MRHNA and CDR2 is SNTAGT. The CDR3 coding sequence is TGTGCCAGCAGAGGACAGGGCCCGAACACTGAAGCTTTCTTT. Translation gives CASRGQGPNTEAFF.

V gene TRBV6-5 combines with J gene TRBJ1-2; tentatively, D is TRBD1 (5 bases). Germline CDR1 and CDR2: MNHEY and SVGAGI. The CDR3 length is 13 residues. Trimming shortened V by 6 bases and J by 6 bases, and 14 bases separated the two germline ends. CDR3: CASRYGAGDGYTF. The CDR3 nucleotides read TGTGCCAGCAGATATGGGGCGGGGGATGGCTACACCTTC.

The chain couples TRBV9 to TRBJ2-2, with a tentative D call TRBD1 (6 bases). The CDR3 sequence is 18 residues long. CDR1 is SGDLS, CDR2 YYNGEE, per germline. The ends were cut back, 0 bases at V and 2 bases at J, with 17 bases in the middle. In DNA, the CDR3 is TGTGCCAGCAGCGTAGAAGGGGGAAGGGGGTTCAACACCGGGGAGCTGTTTTTT. Protein: CASSVEGGRGFNTGELFF.

The chain combines TRBV18 with TRBJ2-3; tentatively, D is TRBD2 (6 bases). There are 15 residues in the CDR3. Germline-derived CDR1 and CDR2 are KGHSH and LQKENI. The germline V and J ends were trimmed by 1 base and 0 bases, with 8 bases remaining between them. The CDR3 spells CASSPQGGSTDTQYF. In DNA, the CDR3 is TGTGCCAGCTCACCACAGGGAGGTAGCACAGATACGCAGTATTTT.

This chain uses TRBV6-1 with TRBJ1-1; 7 nucleotides line up with TRBD1. V gave up 2 bases and J gave up 5 bases; unmatched junction bases: 11. From germline, CDR1 is MNHNS and CDR2 SASEGT. The CDR3 covers 16 residues. CDR3 sequence: CASSEREGAGWTEAFF. The CDR3 DNA reads as TGTGCCAGCAGTGAAAGAGAGGGGGCTGGGTGGACTGAAGCTTTCTTT.

V and J are TRBV18 and TRBJ1-1; the match to TRBD1 covers 7 bases. The trim removed 6 bases at V and 7 bases at J, leaving 5 bases unmatched. The length of the CDR3 is 12 residues. CDR1 KGHSH and CDR2 LQKENI come from the germline V gene. This chain's CDR3 is CASSTAGGEAFF. The CDR3 DNA sequence: TGTGCCAGCTCGACCGCAGGGGGTGAAGCTTTCTTT. Filled out from reference TRBV18 and TRBJ1-1, the complete variable domain reads NAGVMQNPRHLVRRRGQEARLRCSPMKGHSHVYWYRQLPEEGLKFMVYLQKENIIDESGMPKERFSAEFPKEGPSILRIQQVVRGDSAAYFCASSTAGGEAFFGQGTRLTVV.

The chain joins TRBV19 to TRBJ2-7, with TRBD2 matching 7 bases. V gave up 5 bases and J gave up 0 bases; unmatched junction bases: 4. This CDR3 is built from 14 residues. Germline CDR1 is LNHDA and CDR2 is SQIVND (reference sequence). The CDR3 DNA reads as TGTGCCAGTAGTGAGAGCGGGACCTCCTACGAGCAGTACTTC. Its translation is CASSESGTSYEQYF.

The V gene is TRBV6-5, the J gene TRBJ1-2; 10 bases align to TRBD1. V lost 6 bases, J lost 6 bases, and 7 bases stayed unmatched. The CDR3 covers 14 residues. From germline, CDR1 is MNHEY and CDR2 SVGAGI. The CDR3 region is CASRTGTGVNGYTF. The CDR3 nucleotides read TGTGCCAGCAGAACCGGGACAGGGGTTAATGGCTACACCTTC.

The chain employs TRBV3-1 (or the pseudogene TRBV3-2) and TRBJ1-2; possible D gene TRBD1, 5 bases. The V and J ends lost 1 base and 4 bases respectively, with 16 bases between them. Germline CDR1 LGHDT, CDR2 YNNKEL (reference sequence). The length of the CDR3 is 16 residues. The CDR3 region has the DNA TGTGCCAGCAGCCAAGTCGATAGTGGGGCAGTCTATGGCTACACCTTC. As protein: CASSQVDSGAVYGYTF.

The chain is built from TRBV7-9 and TRBJ1-2; 11 nucleotides match TRBD1. The V gene end was trimmed by 2 bases and the J gene end by 2 bases; junction bases not matched to a gene: 10. In germline, CDR1 is SEHNR, CDR2 FQNEAQ (reference sequence). This CDR3 has 18 residues. As DNA, the CDR3 is TGTGCCAGCAGCTTACGGACAGGGGGCGCGTCGGCGAACTATGGCTACACCTTC. This sequence encodes CASSLRTGGASANYGYTF. The variable domain in full, completed from reference TRBV7-9 and TRBJ1-2, reads DTGVSQNPRHKITKRGQNVTFRCDPISEHNRLYWYRQTLGQGPEFLTYFQNEAQLEKSRLLSDRFSAERPKGSFSTLEIQRTEQGDSAMYLCASSLRTGGASANYGYTFGSGTRLTVV.

Comment on this clone: The same CDR3 arises from other DNA sequences in this sample as well. The chain couples TRBV5-1 to TRBJ2-7; D remains ambiguous. The CDR3 spans 13 residues. CDR1 is SGHRS, CDR2 YFSETQ, per germline. Trimming pared 1 base from V and 0 bases from J, leaving 5 bases between. This CDR3 reads CASSLQDSYEQYF. For the CDR3, the DNA is TGCGCCAGCAGCTTGCAGGACTCCTACGAGCAGTACTTC.

J is TRBJ1-4 and V is TRBV4-1; D unclear. Trimming left V 2 bases short and J 5 bases short, with 9 bases between. Germline V gene sequence: CDR1 MGHRA, CDR2 YSYEKL. The length of the CDR3 is 14 residues. CDR3 in amino acids: CASSQQDGNEKLFF. In DNA form, the CDR3 reads TGCGCCAGCAGCCAACAAGACGGGAATGAAAAACTGTTTTTT.

There are a few counts of this clone. Other DNA sequences within the sample encode an identical CDR3. The J gene is TRBJ1-5, the V gene TRBV27; TRBD1 aligns across 7 bases. V trimming: 2 bases; J trimming: 1 base; junction bases outside the gene matches: 5. The CDR3 covers 16 residues. Per the germline V gene, CDR1 is MNHEY and CDR2 is SMNVEV (reference sequence). CDR3 region: CASSLVPGQSNQPQHF. Written as DNA, the CDR3 is TGTGCCAGCAGTTTAGTTCCGGGACAGAGCAATCAGCCCCAGCATTTT.

The rearrangement joins TRBV18 to TRBJ1-1, with a possible D match to TRBD1 (5 bases). The germline V gene has CDR1 KGHSH and CDR2 LQKENI. Trimming cost V 0 bases and J 3 bases, with 11 bases left between them. This CDR3 spans 15 amino acids. The CDR3, as DNA: TGTGCCAGCTCACCACCCGCAGGGAGGGACACTGAAGCTTTCTTT. Encoded protein: CASSPPAGRDTEAFF.

V usage is TRBV27 and J usage is TRBJ1-6; possible D gene TRBD1, 5 bases. With 3 bases removed from V and 9 bases from J, the gap between germline ends came to 18 bases. Germline values: CDR1 MNHEY, CDR2 SMNVEV (reference sequence). The CDR3 covers 16 residues. The CDR3 region is CASSFQKVAGGSPLHF. For the CDR3, the DNA is TGTGCCAGCAGTTTCCAAAAAGTCGCCGGGGGTTCACCCCTCCACTTT.

The rearrangement uses TRBV13 and TRBJ1-6; 9 bases map to TRBD1. This CDR3 is 15 amino acids long. Germline V gene lookup returns CDR1 PRHDT and CDR2 FYEKMQ (reference sequence). V lost 4 bases and J lost 10; bases outside the gene matches: 8. The CDR3 spells CASSSGGTGLSPLHF. In nucleotides, the CDR3 is TGTGCCAGCAGCTCCGGTGGGACAGGGTTGTCACCCCTCCACTTT.

The chain couples TRBV19 to TRBJ1-2; 8 positions match TRBD1. The CDR3 totals 14 residues. Unmatched junction bases numbered 11, after V lost 7 bases and J lost 7 bases. The germline V gene has CDR1 LNHDA and CDR2 SQIVND (reference sequence). CDR3 in amino acids: CASTPGQGTGGYTF. The DNA for the CDR3 is TGTGCCAGTACCCCTGGACAGGGTACGGGTGGCTACACCTTC.

The chain links TRBV19 to TRBJ1-2; 8 positions match TRBD1. The germline gives CDR1 LNHDA, CDR2 SQIVND (reference sequence). V lost 7 bases to trimming and J lost 6 bases; unmatched junction nucleotides: 1. There are 11 residues in the CDR3. CDR3 DNA: TGTGCCAGTAACAGGGGGAATGGCTACACCTTC. Its protein is CASNRGNGYTF.

The genes are TRBV5-1 and TRBJ1-3; 7 positions agree with TRBD1. V dropped 0 bases and J dropped 0; count of bases not matched to a gene: 6. CDR1 and CDR2 from the germline V gene are SGHRS and YFSETQ. This CDR3 contains 17 residues. CDR3 sequence reads: CASSLGGTASSGNTIYF. Written as DNA, the CDR3 is TGCGCCAGCAGCTTGGGCGGGACAGCCTCCTCTGGAAACACCATATATTTT.

The V and J genes are TRBV9 and TRBJ1-3, with a possible D match to TRBD1 (6 bases). CDR1 SGDLS and CDR2 YYNGEE come from the germline V gene. The CDR3 is made up of 17 amino acids. V was shortened by 3 bases and J by 0 bases, with 16 bases between the two germline ends. DNA for the CDR3: TGTGCCAGCAGCGGACCGGACAGTTTCAACTCTGGAAACACCATATATTTT. It yields the protein CASSGPDSFNSGNTIYF.